The present T cell receptor (beta chain) was sequenced within a study of Graves' ophthalmopathy and Graves' hyperthyroidism. General study points: Most expanded clonotypes in thyroid above 0.001 frequency also showed up in blood.

This clonotype came up many times. Antigen specificity is unknown. RNA transcripts yielded amplified TCR beta CDR3 regions. Following a first-round RT-PCR that used HTBI primers, a second-round multiplex PCR was carried out. TCRdb recomputed calls from the multiplex PCR reads with MiXCR, one row per CDR3 protein. Of roughly 170,000 distinct CDR3 sequences in the sample, around two fifths were seen once. Every ophthalmopathy donor presented moderate-to-severe activity, CAS ≥3, NOSPECS ≥4 and duration under 3 months. CDR3 length: 15 residues. CDR1 is MDHEN, CDR2 SYDVKM, per germline. Trimming removed 1 base at V and 5 bases at J, with 15 bases between.

V gene TRBV28 combines with J gene TRBJ2-7, with D possibly matching TRBD2 (5 bases). This TCR came from a man aged 25-45 years with Graves' ophthalmopathy. The sequenced sample consisted of peripheral blood. CDR3 residues: CASSLLALQRNEQYF. The CDR3 nucleotides read TGTGCCAGCAGTTTATTGGCGCTACAGCGGAACGAGCAGTACTTC.